This TCR beta chain was documented in a study of T-cell memory formation after mild COVID-19 (dated by TCRdb to the early 2020s). Some background on the complete study: TCR sequence clusters from the two donors were largely donor specific. Two young, previously healthy adult volunteers made up the cohort, one male and one female. T-cell clones expanding and contracting after mild COVID-19 in two donors were tracked by longitudinal TCRalpha and TCRbeta repertoire sequencing. What the authors observed across the whole study: Some responding clones were detected in pre-infection memory, which suggested that pre-existing cross-reactive memory T cells had joined the SARS-CoV-2 response. Whether the second-wave clones peaking on day 37 were SARS-CoV-2 specific was not confirmed. Clones that contracted from day 15 to 85 showed balanced CD4/CD8 phenotypes, whereas a second wave of clones that expanded from day 15 to 37 leaned towards CD4+. Only two mild cases were covered by the study, and larger cohorts that include severe cases with pre-infection samples were considered necessary. Contracting CD4+ clones were found mainly in CM and EM memory subsets, while CD8+ clones were enriched in EMRA.

From its cysteine to its phenylalanine, the CDR3 spans 17 amino acids. Only CDR3 DNA is held: 51 bases, read in frame from base 1. The CDR1 and CDR2 encoded by the germline V gene are SGHRS and YFSETQ. Between the V and J ends, shortened by 0 bases and 1 base respectively, the junction contains 14 bases. PBMCs were isolated by Ficoll-Paque density gradient centrifugation. In its sample, this clonotype was seen a few times. Its antigen remains undetermined. Base qualities are not provided; no much larger clone lies one nucleotide away. Sequencing used an Illumina NovaSeq 6000. TCRalpha and TCRbeta cDNA libraries were built by 5'RACE with constant-segment primers, adding sample barcodes and unique molecular identifiers. Trizol reagent was used to extract RNA from every sample. Library amplification was performed in two PCR steps, and a second sample barcode and Illumina TruSeq adapters were introduced in the second step. Sequencing of the libraries was done on an Illumina NovaSeq, producing 2 x 150 bp paired-end reads. Concerning the study's data processing: Reads were demultiplexed and collapsed into UMI-guided consensus sequences with migec v1.2.7. Using mixcr v2.1.11, UMI consensuses were aligned to TRA and TRB V and J templates and then assembled into clonotypes. Expanded or contracted clonotypes were those called significant by both edgeR and NoisET, with noise models trained on biological replicates. edgeR calls used a false discovery rate-adjusted p below 0.01 and a log2 fold-change threshold of 1. As an exploratory analysis of dynamics, max-normalized trajectories of the 1000 most abundant clonotypes were examined with PCA combined with hierarchical clustering. Each responding clone was given a CD4 or CD8 phenotype based on the CD4+ and CD8+ repertoires, which had been sequenced separately. TCRdb reprocessing: public reads trimmed at Q25 with fastp, clones called with MiXCR, in-frame beta chains kept. Each CDR3 protein gets just one entry, which takes the most common genes and DNA from the rows behind it. TCRdb's processing, not the authors' own work, is the source of the V and J calls. Within this sample are about 320,000 distinct CDR3 sequences, with over 11% of them counted one time only. The ten largest clones capture around 20% of the sample.

The TCR originated in a man younger than 35 who had mild COVID-19 (a few samples of this study predate the infection). The sample titles of this study are shuffled in the database, so cell type and time point are left out; the donor was told from shared clones. Here the chain combines TRBV5-1 and TRBJ1-3, with a tentative D gene TRBD1 over 5 matching bases. The sample consisted of PBMCs or a T cell subset sorted from them (not recorded which). The nucleotide sequence reads as follows: TGCGCCAGCAGCTTGGAAGGGGTGCGCCGGTCTGGAAACACCATATATTTT. Its protein is CASSLEGVRRSGNTIYF.